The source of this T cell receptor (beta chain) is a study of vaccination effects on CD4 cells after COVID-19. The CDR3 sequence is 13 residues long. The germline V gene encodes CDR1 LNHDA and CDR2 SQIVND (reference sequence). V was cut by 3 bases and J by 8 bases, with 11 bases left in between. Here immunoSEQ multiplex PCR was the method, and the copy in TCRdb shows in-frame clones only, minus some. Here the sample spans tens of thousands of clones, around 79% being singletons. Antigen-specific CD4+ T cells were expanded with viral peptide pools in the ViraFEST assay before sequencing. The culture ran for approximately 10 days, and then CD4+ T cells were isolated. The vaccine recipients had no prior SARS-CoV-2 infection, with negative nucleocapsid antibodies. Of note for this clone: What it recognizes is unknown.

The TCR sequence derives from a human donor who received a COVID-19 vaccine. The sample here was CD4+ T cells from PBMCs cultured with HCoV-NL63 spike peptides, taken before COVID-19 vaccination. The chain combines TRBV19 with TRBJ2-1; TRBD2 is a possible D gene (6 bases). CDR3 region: CASSIAGRDEQFF. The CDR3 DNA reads TGTGCCAGTAGTATCGCGGGACGGGATGAGCAGTTCTTC.